This TCR beta chain was identified in a study of brain T cells in children with intractable seizures. Sequencing used immunoSEQ multiplex PCR; TCRdb keeps in-frame clones, though not all of them. Among some 80,000 clones, 91% were seen once, and the ten largest hold around 25%. Only cases whose brain tissue showed the highest T cell transcript signatures were sequenced. Before surgery, patients took at least one anti-epileptic drug. The CDR3 covers 12 residues. V lost 6 bases and J 8 bases, leaving 13 bases between the germline ends. The V gene's germline CDR1 is MRHNA and CDR2 SNTAGT. The material sequenced was peripheral blood, taken at surgery. The chain has TRBV6-4 and TRBJ1-2, with unresolved D. The sequence was obtained from a girl aged 2-15 years with Rasmussen encephalitis and intractable seizures. CDR3: CASRRAPGGYTF. As DNA, the CDR3 is TGTGCCAGCAGAAGGGCGCCAGGAGGCTACACCTTC.